The source of this T cell receptor (beta chain) is a study of T cells after posttransplantation cyclophosphamide. Study outcomes and limitations: Later post-transplant blood repertoires were often dominated by donor CD8+ memory clones. Tissue-infiltrating T cells from skin or gut overlapped little with blood T cells. After PTCy, TRB diversity resembled that of CNI/methotrexate controls.

The J segment lost 4 bases and the V segment lost 8 bases, leaving 14 bases of the junction unmatched. The CDR3 sequence is 18 residues long. CDR1 is MNHEY and CDR2 is SMNVEV in the germline V gene (reference sequence). This clone was seen only a few times. Its target is not known. The data were produced by immunoSEQ multiplex PCR, yet TCRdb's version contains in-frame clones alone and is incomplete. The repertoire holds 50,000 to 65,000 clones, with approximately 86% as singletons. The chain is built from TRBV27 and TRBJ2-3; 14 nucleotides agree with TRBD2. The specimen sequenced was PBMCs. This TCR came from a man aged 30 to 45 with a blood cancer, CMV-positive, and with a related stem cell donor. CDR3 coding DNA: TGTGCCAGCGATTTTGGGACTAGCGGGAGCAGGGGGCCAGATACGCAGTATTTT. This encodes CASDFGTSGSRGPDTQYF.